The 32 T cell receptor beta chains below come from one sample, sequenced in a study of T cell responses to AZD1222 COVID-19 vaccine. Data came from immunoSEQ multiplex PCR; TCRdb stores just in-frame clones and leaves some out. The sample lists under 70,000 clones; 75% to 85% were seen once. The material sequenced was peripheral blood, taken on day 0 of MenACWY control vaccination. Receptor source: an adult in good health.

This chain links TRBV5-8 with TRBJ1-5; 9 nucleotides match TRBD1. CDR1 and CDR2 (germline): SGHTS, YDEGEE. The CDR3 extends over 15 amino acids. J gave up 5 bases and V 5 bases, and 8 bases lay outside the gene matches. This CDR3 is CASRSGQGFHQPQHF. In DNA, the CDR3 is TGTGCCAGCAGGTCGGGACAGGGATTTCATCAGCCCCAGCATTTT.

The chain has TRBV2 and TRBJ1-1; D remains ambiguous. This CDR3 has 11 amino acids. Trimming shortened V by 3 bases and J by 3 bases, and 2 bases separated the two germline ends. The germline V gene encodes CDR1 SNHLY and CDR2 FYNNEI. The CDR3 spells CASSEYTEAFF. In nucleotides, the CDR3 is TGTGCCAGCAGTGAGTACACTGAAGCTTTCTTT. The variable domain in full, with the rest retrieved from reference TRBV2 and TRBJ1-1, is EPEVTQTPSHQVTQMGQEVILRCVPISNHLYFYWYRQILGQKVEFLVSFYNNEISEKSEIFDDQFSVERPDGSNFTLKIRSTKLEDSAMYFCASSEYTEAFFGQGTRLTVV.

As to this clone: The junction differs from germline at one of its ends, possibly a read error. The CDR3: CASTSDGRAF. The CDR3 DNA is TGTGCCAGCACCAGCGACGGGAGGGCCTTC. The genes are TRBV2 and TRBJ1-2; D is ambiguous. Germline values: CDR1 SNHLY, CDR2 FYNNEI. The CDR3 has 10 residues.

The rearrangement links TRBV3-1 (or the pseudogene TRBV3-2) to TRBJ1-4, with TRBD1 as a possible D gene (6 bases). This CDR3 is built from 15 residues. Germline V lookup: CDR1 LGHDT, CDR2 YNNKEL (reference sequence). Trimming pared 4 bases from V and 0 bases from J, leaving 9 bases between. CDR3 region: CASSRGQATNEKLFF. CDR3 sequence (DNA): TGTGCCAGCAGCCGGGGACAAGCAACTAATGAAAAACTGTTTTTT.

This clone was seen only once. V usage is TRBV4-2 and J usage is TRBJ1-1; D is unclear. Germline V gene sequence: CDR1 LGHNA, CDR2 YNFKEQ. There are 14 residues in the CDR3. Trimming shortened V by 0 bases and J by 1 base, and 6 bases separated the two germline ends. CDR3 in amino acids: CASSQDWTNTEAFF. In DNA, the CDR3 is TGTGCCAGCAGCCAAGATTGGACGAACACTGAAGCTTTCTTT.

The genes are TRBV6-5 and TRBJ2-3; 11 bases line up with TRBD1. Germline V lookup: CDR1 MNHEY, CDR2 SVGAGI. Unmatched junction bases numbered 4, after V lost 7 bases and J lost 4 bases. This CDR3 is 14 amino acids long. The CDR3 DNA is TGTGCCAGCACGGGACAGGGGGGTTCAGATACGCAGTATTTT. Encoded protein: CASTGQGGSDTQYF.

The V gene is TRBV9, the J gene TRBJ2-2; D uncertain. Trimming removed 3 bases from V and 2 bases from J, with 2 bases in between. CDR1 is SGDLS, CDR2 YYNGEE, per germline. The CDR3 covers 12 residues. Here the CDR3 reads CASSGNTGELFF. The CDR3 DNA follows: TGTGCCAGCAGCGGAAACACCGGGGAGCTGTTTTTT.

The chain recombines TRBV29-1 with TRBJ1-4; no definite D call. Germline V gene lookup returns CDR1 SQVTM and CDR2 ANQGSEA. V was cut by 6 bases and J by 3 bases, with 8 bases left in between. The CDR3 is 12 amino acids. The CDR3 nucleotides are TGCAGCGTCAGTGGGGCTAATGAAAAACTGTTTTTT. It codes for CSVSGANEKLFF. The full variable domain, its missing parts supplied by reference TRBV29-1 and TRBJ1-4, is SAVISQKPSRDICQRGTSLTIQCQVDSQVTMMFWYRQQPGQSLTLIATANQGSEATYESGFVIDKFPISRPNLTFSTLTVSNMSPEDSSIYLCSVSGANEKLFFGSGTQLSVL.

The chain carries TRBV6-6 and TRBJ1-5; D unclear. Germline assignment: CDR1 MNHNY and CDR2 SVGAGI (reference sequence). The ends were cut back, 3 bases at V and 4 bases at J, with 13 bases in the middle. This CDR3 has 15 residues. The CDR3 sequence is CASSYERRPNQPQHF. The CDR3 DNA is TGTGCCAGCAGTTATGAGAGGCGGCCGAATCAGCCCCAGCATTTT.

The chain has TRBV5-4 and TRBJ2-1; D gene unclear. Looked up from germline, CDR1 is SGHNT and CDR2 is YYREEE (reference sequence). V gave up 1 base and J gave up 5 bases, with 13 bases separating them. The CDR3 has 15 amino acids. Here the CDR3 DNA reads TGTGCCAGCAGCTTGTTTGGCGGAACGCACAATGAGCAGTTCTTC. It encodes CASSLFGGTHNEQFF.

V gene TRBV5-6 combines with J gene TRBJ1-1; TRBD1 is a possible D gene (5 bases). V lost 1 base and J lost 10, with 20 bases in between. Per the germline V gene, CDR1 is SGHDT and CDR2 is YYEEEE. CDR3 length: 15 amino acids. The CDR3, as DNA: TGTGCCAGCAGCTTGTTGGGTACGGGGGATGGGGCAGCTTTCTTT. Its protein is CASSLLGTGDGAAFF.

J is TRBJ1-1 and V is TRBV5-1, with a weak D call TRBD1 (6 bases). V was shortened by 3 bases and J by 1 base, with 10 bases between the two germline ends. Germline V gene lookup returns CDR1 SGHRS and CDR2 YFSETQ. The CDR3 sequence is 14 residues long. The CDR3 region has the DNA TGCGCCAGCAGCTACGGACAGCGGAACACTGAAGCTTTCTTT. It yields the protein CASSYGQRNTEAFF.

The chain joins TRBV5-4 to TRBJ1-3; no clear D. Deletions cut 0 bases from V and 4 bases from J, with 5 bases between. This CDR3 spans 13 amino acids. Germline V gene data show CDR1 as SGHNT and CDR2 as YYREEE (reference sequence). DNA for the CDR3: TGTGCCAGCAGCTTGGTGGGGGGAAACACCATATATTTT. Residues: CASSLVGGNTIYF.

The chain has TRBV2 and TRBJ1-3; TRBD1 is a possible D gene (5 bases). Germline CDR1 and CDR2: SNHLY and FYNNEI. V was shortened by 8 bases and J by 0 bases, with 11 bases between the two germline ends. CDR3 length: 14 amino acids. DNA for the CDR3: TGTGCCAGCCAGGGATCAATCTCTGGAAACACCATATATTTT. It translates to CASQGSISGNTIYF.

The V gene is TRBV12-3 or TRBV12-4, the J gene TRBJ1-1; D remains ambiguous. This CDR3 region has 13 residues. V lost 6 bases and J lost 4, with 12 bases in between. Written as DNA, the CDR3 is TGTGCCAGCAGAAAACTGGAGGCCACTGAAGCTTTCTTT. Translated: CASRKLEATEAFF.

The CDR3 DNA reads as TGTGCCAGCAGTTTAGGGACAGACCAAACGCCCCAGCATTTT. It is translated as CASSLGTDQTPQHF. The chain uses TRBV28 and TRBJ1-5; TRBD1 aligns across 7 bases. This CDR3 has 14 residues. The V gene's germline CDR1 is MDHEN and CDR2 SYDVKM. Trimming at V came to 2 bases and at J to 9 bases, leaving 7 bases not matched to a gene.

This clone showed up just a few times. CDR3 nucleotide sequence: TGCGCCAGCATCACATCCTTGGGAGGCTACACCTTC. It yields the protein CASITSLGGYTF. This chain uses TRBV10-1 with TRBJ1-2; D unresolved. This CDR3 is built from 12 residues. Germline CDR1 WNHNN, CDR2 SYGVQD (reference sequence). V was clipped by 7 bases and J by 8 bases, with 14 bases between them.

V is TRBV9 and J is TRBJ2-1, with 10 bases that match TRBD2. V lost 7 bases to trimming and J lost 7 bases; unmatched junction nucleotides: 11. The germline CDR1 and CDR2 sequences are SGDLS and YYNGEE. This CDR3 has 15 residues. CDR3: CASGTGLAGVNEQFF. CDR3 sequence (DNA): TGTGCCAGCGGTACAGGGCTAGCGGGAGTAAATGAGCAGTTCTTC.

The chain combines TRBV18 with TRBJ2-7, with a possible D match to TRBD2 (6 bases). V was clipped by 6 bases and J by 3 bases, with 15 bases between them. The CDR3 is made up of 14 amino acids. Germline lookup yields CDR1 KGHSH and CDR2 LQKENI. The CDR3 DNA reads TGTGCCAGCTCGCGGGGACTTGAAAGCTACGAGCAGTACTTC. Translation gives CASSRGLESYEQYF.

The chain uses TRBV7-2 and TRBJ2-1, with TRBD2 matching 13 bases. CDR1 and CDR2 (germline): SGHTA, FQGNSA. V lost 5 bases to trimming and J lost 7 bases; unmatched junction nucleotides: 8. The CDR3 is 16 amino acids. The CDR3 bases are TGTGCCAGCAGCACCTCCGGGACTAGCGGGGTAAATGAGCAGTTCTTC. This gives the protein CASSTSGTSGVNEQFF.

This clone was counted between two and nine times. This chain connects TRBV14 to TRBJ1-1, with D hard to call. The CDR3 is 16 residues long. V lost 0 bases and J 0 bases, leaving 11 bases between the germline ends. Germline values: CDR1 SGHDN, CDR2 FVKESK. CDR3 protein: CASSQDRVGLNTEAFF. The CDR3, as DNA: TGTGCCAGCAGCCAAGATAGAGTAGGCTTGAACACTGAAGCTTTCTTT.

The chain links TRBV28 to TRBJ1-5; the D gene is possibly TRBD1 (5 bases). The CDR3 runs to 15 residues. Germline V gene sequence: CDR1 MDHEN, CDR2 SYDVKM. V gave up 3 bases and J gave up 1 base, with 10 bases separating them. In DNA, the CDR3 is TGTGCCAGCAGTTTGGGGGGTTGGAGCAATCAGCCCCAGCATTTT. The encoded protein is CASSLGGWSNQPQHF.

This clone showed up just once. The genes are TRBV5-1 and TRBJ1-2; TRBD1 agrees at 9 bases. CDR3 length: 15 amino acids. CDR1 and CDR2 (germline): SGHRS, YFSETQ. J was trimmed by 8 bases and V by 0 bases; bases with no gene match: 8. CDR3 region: CASSLDVQGARGYTF. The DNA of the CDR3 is TGCGCCAGCAGCTTGGACGTACAGGGGGCAAGAGGCTACACCTTC.

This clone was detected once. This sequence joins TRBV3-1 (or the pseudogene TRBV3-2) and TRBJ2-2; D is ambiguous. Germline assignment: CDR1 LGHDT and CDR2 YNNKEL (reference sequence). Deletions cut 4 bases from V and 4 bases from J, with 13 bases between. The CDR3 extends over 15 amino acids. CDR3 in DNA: TGTGCCAGCAGCCGGGCCGGGCCTCGCACCGGGGAGCTGTTTTTT. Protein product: CASSRAGPRTGELFF.

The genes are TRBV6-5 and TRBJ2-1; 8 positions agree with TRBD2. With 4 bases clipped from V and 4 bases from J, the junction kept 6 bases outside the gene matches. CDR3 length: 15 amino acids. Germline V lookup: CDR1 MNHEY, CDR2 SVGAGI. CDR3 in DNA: TGTGCCAGCAGTTTCGGGAGGGCCGATTACAATGAGCAGTTCTTC. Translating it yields CASSFGRADYNEQFF.

The CDR3 DNA is TGTGCCAGTAGTATGAACAGGGCTGAAGCTTTCTTT. This sequence encodes CASSMNRAEAFF. The gene calls are TRBV19 and TRBJ1-1; weak D call: TRBD1 (6 bases). This CDR3 has 12 residues. Trimming removed 3 bases at V and 6 bases at J, with 8 bases between. The germline V gene encodes CDR1 LNHDA and CDR2 SQIVND (reference sequence).

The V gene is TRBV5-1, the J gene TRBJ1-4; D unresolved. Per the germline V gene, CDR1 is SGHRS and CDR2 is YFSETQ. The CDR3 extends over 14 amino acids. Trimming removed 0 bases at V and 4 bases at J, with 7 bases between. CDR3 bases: TGCGCCAGCAGCTTGGAAGGATTTAATGAAAAACTGTTTTTT. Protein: CASSLEGFNEKLFF.

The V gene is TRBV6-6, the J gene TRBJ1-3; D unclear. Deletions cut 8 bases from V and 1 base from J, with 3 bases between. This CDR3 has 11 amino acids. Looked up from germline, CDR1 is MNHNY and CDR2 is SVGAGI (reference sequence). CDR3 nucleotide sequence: TGTGCCAGCTGGTCTGGAAACACCATATATTTT. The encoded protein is CASWSGNTIYF.

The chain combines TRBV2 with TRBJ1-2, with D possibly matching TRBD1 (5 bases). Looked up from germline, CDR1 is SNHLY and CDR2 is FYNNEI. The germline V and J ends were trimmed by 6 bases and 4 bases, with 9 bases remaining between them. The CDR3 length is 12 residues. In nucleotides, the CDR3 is TGTGCCAGCAGGCGGGACGGCTATGGCTACACCTTC. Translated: CASRRDGYGYTF.

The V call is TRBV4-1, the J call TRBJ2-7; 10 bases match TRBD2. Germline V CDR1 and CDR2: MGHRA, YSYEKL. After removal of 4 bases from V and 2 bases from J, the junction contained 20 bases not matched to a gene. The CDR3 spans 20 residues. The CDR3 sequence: CASSPGLTGLAPGATYEQYF. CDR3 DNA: TGCGCCAGCAGCCCCGGGCTAACGGGACTAGCGCCAGGGGCTACCTACGAGCAGTACTTC.

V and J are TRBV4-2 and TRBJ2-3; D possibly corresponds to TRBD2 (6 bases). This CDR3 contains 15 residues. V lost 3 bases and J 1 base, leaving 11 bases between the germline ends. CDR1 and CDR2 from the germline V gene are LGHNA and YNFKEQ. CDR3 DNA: TGTGCCAGCAGCCAGGGCTGGGGGGGCACAGATACGCAGTATTTT. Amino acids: CASSQGWGGTDTQYF.

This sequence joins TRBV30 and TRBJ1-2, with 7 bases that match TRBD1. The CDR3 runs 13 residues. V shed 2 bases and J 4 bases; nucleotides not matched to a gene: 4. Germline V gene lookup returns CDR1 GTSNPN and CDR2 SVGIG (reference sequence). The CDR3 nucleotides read TGTGCCTGGAGTAGGGGACAGAGCTATGGCTACACCTTC. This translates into CAWSRGQSYGYTF.